The 15 T cell receptor beta chains below come from one sample, sequenced in a study of cytomegalovirus exposure and HLA in healthy donors (TCRdb year 2017). Libraries were made using the immunoSEQ multiplex PCR assay. The multiplex PCR relied on a mix of 60 forward primers for TCR Vbeta segments and 13 reverse primers for TCR Jbeta segments. Not all clones reach the TCRdb copy of this immuneACCESS table, which keeps in-frame sequences only. Checked studies attribute under half of the gap to unresolved V genes and leave the rest unexplained. The sample records about 130,000 clones, 80% to 90% of which are singletons. The top ten clonotypes cover about 5% of the sample. Specimen: PBMCs. These receptor sequences come from a woman in her twenties or thirties in good health and CMV-seronegative.

The V gene is TRBV6-5, the J gene TRBJ1-3; D ambiguous. CDR3 length: 15 residues. Trimming cost V 6 bases and J 4 bases, with 16 bases left between them. From germline, CDR1 is MNHEY and CDR2 SVGAGI. CDR3 sequence: CASSPGGLLGNTIYF. CDR3 in DNA: TGTGCCAGCAGCCCCGGCGGTTTGTTAGGAAACACCATATATTTT.

This clone has just one count. V is TRBV6-5 and J is TRBJ1-2; TRBD1 aligns across 9 bases. Germline-derived CDR1 and CDR2 are MNHEY and SVGAGI. V shed 5 bases, J shed 7 bases, and the junction held 5 bases outside the gene matches. The CDR3 runs 13 residues. DNA of the CDR3: TGTGCCAGCAGTCGGACAGGGGCGGCTGGCTACACCTTC. Amino acids: CASSRTGAAGYTF.

The chain recombines TRBV7-6 with TRBJ2-3, with 9 nucleotides matching TRBD2. The germline V gene encodes CDR1 SGHVS and CDR2 FNYEAQ. CDR3 length: 16 amino acids. J gave up 3 bases and V 1 base, and 5 bases lay outside the gene matches. The CDR3 region has the DNA TGTGCCAGCAGCTTAGTAGGCCTAGCGGGAACAGATACGCAGTATTTT. This translates into CASSLVGLAGTDTQYF.

The V call is TRBV7-9, the J call TRBJ2-1; TRBD2 matches at 9 bases. Germline lookup yields CDR1 SEHNR and CDR2 FQNEAQ (reference sequence). V lost 2 bases and J lost 6; bases outside the gene matches: 8. The CDR3 consists of 16 residues. CDR3 in amino acids: CASSLLAGGMGNEQFF. Here the CDR3 DNA reads TGTGCCAGCAGCTTACTGGCGGGAGGGATGGGCAATGAGCAGTTCTTC.

The chain is built from TRBV4-1 and TRBJ2-5; D call uncertain. V lost 0 bases and J 1 base, leaving 9 bases between the germline ends. Germline values: CDR1 MGHRA, CDR2 YSYEKL. The CDR3 sequence is 15 residues long. CDR3 coding DNA: TGCGCCAGCAGCCAAGAGTTCCGGTCCCAAGAGACCCAGTACTTC. Translation: CASSQEFRSQETQYF.

This chain connects TRBV2 to TRBJ1-1; D is perhaps TRBD1 (6 bases). The ends were cut back, 6 bases at V and 1 base at J, with 15 bases in the middle. The CDR3 is 15 amino acids. Germline V gene data show CDR1 as SNHLY and CDR2 as FYNNEI. This CDR3 reads CASSLILTGNTEAFF. CDR3 coding DNA: TGTGCCAGCAGCTTGATCTTGACAGGGAACACTGAAGCTTTCTTT.

This rearrangement joins TRBV5-5 to TRBJ2-1; a weak D match, TRBD1 (6 bases). The CDR3 has 19 amino acids. Per the germline V gene, CDR1 is SGHKS and CDR2 is YYEKEE (reference sequence). V was clipped by 6 bases and J by 0 bases, with 25 bases between them. CDR3 in amino acids: CASIPRGTTIHSSYNEQFF. The CDR3 DNA reads TGTGCCAGCATCCCTAGGGGGACAACAATTCATAGCTCCTACAATGAGCAGTTCTTC. Filled out from reference TRBV5-5 and TRBJ2-1, the complete variable domain reads DAGVTQSPTHLIKTRGQQVTLRCSPISGHKSVSWYQQVLGQGPQFIFQYYEKEERGRGNFPDRFSARQFPNYSSELNVNALLLGDSALYLCASIPRGTTIHSSYNEQFFGPGTRLTVL.

The chain combines TRBV7-8 with TRBJ2-7, with D maybe TRBD1 (6 bases). Germline-derived CDR1 and CDR2 are SGHVS and FQNEAQ. CDR3 length equals 14 residues. V lost 5 bases to trimming and J lost 0 bases, with 11 bases between them. The CDR3 is CASSHRDNSYEQYF. As DNA, the CDR3 is TGTGCCAGCAGCCACCGGGACAACTCCTACGAGCAGTACTTC.

The chain uses TRBV28 and TRBJ2-1; tentative D call: TRBD2 (6 bases). Trimming left V 11 bases short and J 2 bases short, with 25 bases between. This CDR3 has 17 residues. Germline assignment: CDR1 MDHEN and CDR2 SYDVKM. The CDR3 nucleotides read TGTGCCTCTAGAGGATTCGGCGGCGGGGCTCCCTACAATGAGCAGTTCTTC. Its protein is CASRGFGGGAPYNEQFF.

This chain uses TRBV4-1 with TRBJ1-1; D is unclear. V was cut by 1 base and J by 6 bases, with 9 bases left in between. CDR1 is MGHRA and CDR2 is YSYEKL in the germline V gene. This CDR3 comprises 13 residues. The CDR3: CASSQVTRAEAFF. The CDR3 bases are TGCGCCAGCAGCCAAGTTACTAGGGCTGAAGCTTTCTTT.

This clone appeared a single time. The chain recombines TRBV2 with TRBJ2-5; 8 bases are shared with TRBD1. The trim removed 6 bases at V and 1 base at J, leaving 1 base unmatched. The CDR3 contains 13 residues. CDR1 is SNHLY, CDR2 FYNNEI, per germline. This CDR3 reads CASRGTGQETQYF. The CDR3 DNA is TGTGCCAGCAGAGGGACAGGCCAAGAGACCCAGTACTTC. Variable domain in full (rest from reference TRBV2 and TRBJ2-5): EPEVTQTPSHQVTQMGQEVILRCVPISNHLYFYWYRQILGQKVEFLVSFYNNEISEKSEIFDDQFSVERPDGSNFTLKIRSTKLEDSAMYFCASRGTGQETQYFGPGTRLLVL.

This chain uses TRBV7-2 with TRBJ2-3, with unresolved D. Germline lookup yields CDR1 SGHTA and CDR2 FQGNSA. The CDR3 consists of 12 residues. Trimming stripped 5 bases from V and 2 bases from J, with 5 bases between. The CDR3 sequence is CASSRYTDTQYF. The CDR3 bases are TGTGCCAGCAGCCGTTACACAGATACGCAGTATTTT.

This clone was seen only once. This sequence joins TRBV7-2 and TRBJ1-2, with 7 bases matching TRBD1. The CDR3 extends over 14 amino acids. Germline CDR1 and CDR2: SGHTA and FQGNSA. Trimming took 1 base from V and 2 from J; bases not matched to a gene: 1. The CDR3 sequence: CASSLGTGNYGYTF. The CDR3 coding sequence is TGTGCCAGCAGCTTAGGGACAGGCAACTATGGCTACACCTTC. Full variable domain (rest looked up from reference TRBV7-2 and TRBJ1-2): GAGVSQSPSNKVTEKGKDVELRCDPISGHTALYWYRQSLGQGLEFLIYFQGNSAPDKSGLPSDRFSAERTGGSVSTLTIQRTQQEDSAVYLCASSLGTGNYGYTFGSGTRLTVV.

This chain links TRBV27 with TRBJ1-2, with D perhaps matching TRBD1 (6 bases). V dropped 5 bases and J dropped 4 bases, with 11 bases sitting between them. The length of the CDR3 is 13 residues. Germline V gives CDR1 MNHEY, CDR2 SMNVEV (reference sequence). The CDR3 coding sequence is TGTGCCAGCAGTCCCACAGGGTTCTATGGCTACACCTTC. It codes for CASSPTGFYGYTF.

The J gene is TRBJ2-2, the V gene TRBV11-3, with D unresolved. Germline V CDR1 and CDR2: SGHNT, YENEEA. V was cut by 5 bases and J by 5 bases, with 24 bases left in between. The CDR3 sequence is 18 residues long. Here the CDR3 DNA reads TGTGCCAGCAGCGAAAATTCCCCTAGTGGTCGTTGGACCGGGGAGCTGTTTTTT. It encodes CASSENSPSGRWTGELFF.